Described below is a single T cell receptor (beta chain) sequence and its context. This entry belongs to a study of blood T cell repertoires in COVID-19. Profiling relied on immunoSEQ multiplex PCR, and the TCRdb table lists in-frame clones only, not all of them. Among fewer than 300,000 clones listed, roughly 90% were seen once. Germline CDR1 reads SGHRS; CDR2 reads YFSETQ. CDR3 size: 16 residues. V was pared by 4 bases and J by 1 base, with 12 bases between. The sequenced sample consisted of peripheral blood. The clonotype comes from a man under 40 with acute or convalescent COVID-19. The V call is TRBV5-1, the J call TRBJ2-6, with D possibly matching TRBD2 (6 bases). The CDR3 DNA sequence: TGCGCCAGCAGCCCCGGGGGAGAGTCTGGGGCCAACGTCCTGACTTTC. It codes for CASSPGGESGANVLTF.